This T cell receptor beta chain was found in a study of OX40 agonist ivuxolimab in advanced cancers. As for the study in general: A history of anti-PD-1, anti-PD-L1 or anti-CTLA-4 therapy was acceptable, and 40% to 45% had some. Whole-study results and caveats: Partial responders at 0.1-3.0 mg/kg showed near-lowest clonal expansion. CD8+ T cells were the subset that, on average, had more expanded clones than CD4+.

Germline V CDR1 and CDR2: LNHNV, YYDKDF (reference sequence). Trimming took 1 base from V and 0 from J; bases not matched to a gene: 3. CDR3 length equals 17 residues. Clones were sequenced by immunoSEQ multiplex PCR, and TCRdb holds only the in-frame ones, with some missing. The sample lists some 80,000 clones, roughly four fifths occurring once. A note on this clone: Its antigen is still unknown.

The material sequenced was CD4+ or CD8+ T cells sorted from blood, taken in a trial of the OX40 agonist ivuxolimab. The source is an adult with an advanced solid tumor such as melanoma, head and neck, liver or kidney cancer. The genes are TRBV15 and TRBJ2-1, with 10 positions matching TRBD2. In nucleotides, the CDR3 is TGTGCCACCAGCAGAGGTAGCGGGGGGAGCTCCTACAATGAGCAGTTCTTC. This sequence encodes CATSRGSGGSSYNEQFF.